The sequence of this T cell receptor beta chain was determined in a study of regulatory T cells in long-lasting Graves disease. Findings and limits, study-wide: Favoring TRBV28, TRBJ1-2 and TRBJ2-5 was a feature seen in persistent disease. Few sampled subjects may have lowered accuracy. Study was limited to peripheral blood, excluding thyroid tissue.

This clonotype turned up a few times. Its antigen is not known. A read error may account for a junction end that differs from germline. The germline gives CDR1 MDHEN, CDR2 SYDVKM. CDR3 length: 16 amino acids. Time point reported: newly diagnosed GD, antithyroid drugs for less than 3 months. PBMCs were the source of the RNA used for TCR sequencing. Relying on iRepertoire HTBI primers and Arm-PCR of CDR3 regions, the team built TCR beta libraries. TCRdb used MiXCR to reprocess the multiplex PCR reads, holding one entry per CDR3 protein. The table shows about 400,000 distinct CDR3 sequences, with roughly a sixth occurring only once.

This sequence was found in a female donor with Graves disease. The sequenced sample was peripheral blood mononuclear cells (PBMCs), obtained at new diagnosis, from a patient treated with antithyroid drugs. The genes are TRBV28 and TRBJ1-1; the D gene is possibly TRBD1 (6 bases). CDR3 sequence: CASSLGGRRGNTEAFF. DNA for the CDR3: TGTGCCAGCAGTTTAGGGGGCCGACGGGGGAACACCGAAGCTTTCTTT.